The 9 T cell receptor beta chains listed next were all sequenced from one sample in a study of CD8+CD57+ T cells in acquired aplastic anemia. Previously, flow cytometry had revealed CD8+CD57+ cell expansion in the patients chosen for sequencing. It was genomic DNA that served as the template for profiling TCR beta VDJ and CDR3. TCRdb re-derived calls from the reads in MiXCR, one entry per CDR3 protein. The sample lists 270,000 or so distinct CDR3 sequences, approximately 79% seen once, with over 35% in the top ten. Sample: sorted CD4+, CD8+, or CD8+CD57+ T cells (not recorded which) from PBMCs. All receptors come from a human donor with aplastic anemia.

This clonotype was counted once. CDR3 bases: TGTGCCAGTAGATTACTTCGAGACAGGGCACGGAACACTGAAGCTTTCTTT. Amino acids: CASRLLRDRARNTEAFF. V usage is TRBV7-8 and J usage is TRBJ1-1; 7 positions match TRBD1. The germline gives CDR1 SGHVS, CDR2 FQNEAQ. This CDR3 has 17 residues. With V trimmed by 9 bases and J by 1 base, 17 bases remained unmatched.

This chain uses TRBV2 with TRBJ2-3; D is tentatively TRBD1 or TRBD2 (5 bases each). Trimming removed 8 bases at V and 10 bases at J, with 10 bases between. This CDR3 spans 10 amino acids. CDR1 SNHLY and CDR2 FYNNEI come from the germline V gene. In DNA form, the CDR3 reads TGTGCCAGCGGGGACGGCTCGCAGTATTTT. Encoded protein: CASGDGSQYF. The complete variable domain, with remaining parts taken from reference TRBV2 and TRBJ2-3, reads EPEVTQTPSHQVTQMGQEVILRCVPISNHLYFYWYRQILGQKVEFLVSFYNNEISEKSEIFDDQFSVERPDGSNFTLKIRSTKLEDSAMYFCASGDGSQYFGPGTRLTVL.

Regarding this clonotype: A read error may produce the germline difference seen at one junction end. CDR3 sequence (DNA): TGTGCCGGCAGCTTAGCCAGGGGGCACGCAACCCACCATTTT. Its translation: CAGSLARGHATHHF. The chain is built from TRBV7-2 and TRBJ1-6; 8 bases are a match to TRBD1. Germline CDR1 reads SGHTA; CDR2 reads FQGNSA. CDR3 length: 14 residues.

This chain links TRBV2 with TRBJ2-5; D remains unclear. The V end was cut by 8 bases, the J end by 12 bases, with 19 bases between. Germline loops: CDR1 SNHLY, CDR2 FYNNEI. The CDR3 has 12 residues. CDR3 nucleotide sequence: TGTGCCAGCGCCAGGAACCATGAGAACGAGTACTTC. Encoded protein: CASARNHENEYF.

As to this clonotype: One end of the junction is discordant with germline, which a read error may explain. CDR3 sequence: CASSLADDYYAYTF. The CDR3 nucleotides are TGTGCCAGCAGCTTAGCGGATGACTATTATGCCTACACCTTT. The V gene is TRBV7-9, the J gene TRBJ2-3, with D perhaps matching TRBD2 (5 bases). CDR3 length equals 14 residues. Germline V gene sequence: CDR1 SEHNR, CDR2 FQNEAQ (reference sequence).

A note on this clonotype: Because the CDR3's place on the DNA is in doubt, the DNA is left out and the CDR3 is given as listed by TCRdb. CDR3 sequence: CASILVMGVAYNEQFF. The chain combines TRBV5-1 with TRBJ2-1. Germline values: CDR1 SGHRS, CDR2 YFSETQ. The CDR3 is 16 residues long, counting both termini.

The chain employs TRBV27 and TRBJ2-7; D is perhaps TRBD2 (5 bases). Trimming removed 10 bases from V and 2 bases from J, with 18 bases in between. Germline lookup yields CDR1 MNHEY and CDR2 SMNVEV (reference sequence). This CDR3 region has 14 residues. This CDR3 reads CAKQYGKGTYEQYF. The DNA of the CDR3 is TGTGCCAAACAGTACGGGAAAGGGACCTACGAGCAGTACTTC.

As regards this clonotype: The junction and the germline gene differ at one end; a read error may be behind it. The chain has TRBV7-8 and TRBJ2-5; D is ambiguous. Per the germline V gene, CDR1 is SGHVS and CDR2 is FQNEAQ. This CDR3 spans 14 amino acids. In DNA form, the CDR3 reads TGTGCCAGCAGCTTAGTGTGCGGTCCCGAGACGCAGTATTTC. It yields the protein CASSLVCGPETQYF.

Concerning this clonotype: The CDR3 end shows no conserved phenylalanine or tryptophan, and so a read error is likely. It is unclear where the CDR3 begins or ends on the DNA, so no DNA is shown, and the CDR3 is as TCRdb lists it. The chain combines TRBV7-2 with TRBJ2-3; the table assigns TRBD1, which was not confirmed against the DNA. Germline values: CDR1 SGHTA, CDR2 FQGNSA. 13 amino acids form the CDR3, both terminal residues included. The CDR3 spells CASSNGQGDKETQ.